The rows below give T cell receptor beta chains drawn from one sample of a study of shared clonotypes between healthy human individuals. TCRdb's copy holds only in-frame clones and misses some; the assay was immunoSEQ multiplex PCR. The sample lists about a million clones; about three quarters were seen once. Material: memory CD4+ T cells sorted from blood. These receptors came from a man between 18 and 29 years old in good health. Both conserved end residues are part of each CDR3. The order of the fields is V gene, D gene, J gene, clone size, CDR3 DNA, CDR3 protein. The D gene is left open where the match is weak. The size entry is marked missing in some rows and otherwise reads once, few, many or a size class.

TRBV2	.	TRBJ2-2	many	TGTGCCACCCCGCCCGTCGGGGGGCCATGGACCGGGGAGCTGTTTTTT	CATPPVGGPWTGELFF
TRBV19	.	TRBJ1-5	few	TGTGCCAGTAGTATAGGTCGCGGAGCTCAGCCCCAGCATTTT	CASSIGRGAQPQHF
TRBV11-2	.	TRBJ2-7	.	TGTGCCAGCAGCTTAACAGGGCCGGTATACGAGCAGTACTTC	CASSLTGPVYEQYF
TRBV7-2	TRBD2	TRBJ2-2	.	TGTGCCAGCAGCCCCCGACTAGCGGGCACCGGGGAGCTGTTTTTT	CASSPRLAGTGELFF
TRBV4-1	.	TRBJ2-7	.	TGCGCCAGCAGCCAATCGGAGGGTCCGGGCGAGCAGTACTTC	CASSQSEGPGEQYF
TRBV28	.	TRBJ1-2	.	TGTGCCAGCAGTTTAAGGGGCGCGGAGGGCTACACCTTC	CASSLRGAEGYTF
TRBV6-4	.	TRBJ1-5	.	TGTGCCAGCAGTGTCGGGGAAGGCAATCAGCCCCAGCATTTT	CASSVGEGNQPQHF
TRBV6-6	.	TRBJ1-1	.	TGTGCCAGCAGTTCCATGACACTGGTAGTTGAAGCTTTCTTT	CASSSMTLVVEAFF
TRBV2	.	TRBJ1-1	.	TGTGCCAGCAATTTACGGAACATGAACACTGAAGCTTTCTTT	CASNLRNMNTEAFF
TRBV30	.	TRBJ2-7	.	TGTGCCTGGAGTATAACAGGGACCGAGCAGTACTTC	CAWSITGTEQYF
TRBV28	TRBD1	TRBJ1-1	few	TGTGCCAGCAGACCCGGGACAGCCCTTCTCACTGAAGCTTTCTTT	CASRPGTALLTEAFF
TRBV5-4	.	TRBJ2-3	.	TGTGCCAGCAGCACGCCGGGGACTAGCACAGATACGCAGTATTTT	CASSTPGTSTDTQYF
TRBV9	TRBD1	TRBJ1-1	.	TGTGCCAGCAGCGCACGAGGGGGCTTGGACACTGAAGCTTTCTTT	CASSARGGLDTEAFF
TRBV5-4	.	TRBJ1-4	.	TGTGCCAGCAGCTTGGTTCCGGGGAATGAAGAACTGTTTTTT	CASSLVPGNEELFF
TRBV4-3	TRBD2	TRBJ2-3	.	TGCGCCAGCAGCCAAGCCCCCGGCGCGGGAGCGGTAGATACGCAGTATTTT	CASSQAPGAGAVDTQYF
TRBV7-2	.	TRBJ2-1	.	TGTGCCAGCAGCATTTACAATGAGCAGTTCTTC	CASSIYNEQFF
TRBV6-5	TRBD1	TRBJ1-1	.	TGTGCCAGCAGTTTAGGACAGGGGAACACTGAAGCTTTCTTT	CASSLGQGNTEAFF
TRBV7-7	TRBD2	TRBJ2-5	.	TGTGCTAGCAGCTTATCGGGGGGTGGTCGGGAGACCCAGTACTTC	CASSLSGGGRETQYF
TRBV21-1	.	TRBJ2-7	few	TGTGCCAGCAGCCACGGGAATCTTCAAGTCTACGAGCAGTACTTC	CASSHGNLQVYEQYF
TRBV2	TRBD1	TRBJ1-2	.	TGTGCCAGCAGAGAAACCCGGACAGGGGGGGTTGGCTACACCTTC	CASRETRTGGVGYTF
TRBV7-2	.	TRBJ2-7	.	TGTGCCAGCGCGCGGGGCCGCTCCTACGAGCAGTACTTC	CASARGRSYEQYF
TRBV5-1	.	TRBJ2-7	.	TGCGCCAGCAGCCCCCCCGCCTACGAGCAGTACTTC	CASSPPAYEQYF
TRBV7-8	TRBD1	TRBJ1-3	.	TGTGCCAGCAGCTTTGGGACAGCTGCCTCCTCTGGAAACACCATATATTTT	CASSFGTAASSGNTIYF
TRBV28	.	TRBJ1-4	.	TGTGCCAGCAGTTTATTCTTGGGAGGGGAAAAACTGTTTTTT	CASSLFLGGEKLFF
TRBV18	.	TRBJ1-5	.	TGTGCCAGCTCACCCGACGGGATTCAGCCCCAGCATTTT	CASSPDGIQPQHF
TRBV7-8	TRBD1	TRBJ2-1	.	TGTGCCAGCAGCCCGGGACAGGGTAACTACAATGAGCAGTTCTTC	CASSPGQGNYNEQFF
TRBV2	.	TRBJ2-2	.	TGTGCCAGCAATGTGATCAGCACCGGGGAGCTGTTTTTT	CASNVISTGELFF
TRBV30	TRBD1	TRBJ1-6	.	TGTGCCTGGAGTGCCGGGACAGGGGTTTCACCCCTCCACTTT	CAWSAGTGVSPLHF
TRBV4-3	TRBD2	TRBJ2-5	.	TGCGCCAGCAGCCAAGACCTGGGGAGTAGCGGGAGGGGCTACCAAGAGACCCAGTACTTC	CASSQDLGSSGRGYQETQYF
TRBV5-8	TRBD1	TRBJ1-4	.	TGTGCCAGCAGTTCGGGACAGGAAACAACTAATGAAAAACTGTTTTTT	CASSSGQETTNEKLFF
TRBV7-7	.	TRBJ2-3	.	TGTGCTAGCAGCTTAGTGGGGGCTGGGGATACGCAGTATTTT	CASSLVGAGDTQYF
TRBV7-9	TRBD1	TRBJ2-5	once	TGTGCCAGCAGCTGGGGACAGGGGCAGGGGACCCAGTACTTC	CASSWGQGQGTQYF
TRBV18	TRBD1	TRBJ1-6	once	TGTGCCAGCTCTAGCGGGACAGGGTATAATTCACCCCTCCACTTT	CASSSGTGYNSPLHF
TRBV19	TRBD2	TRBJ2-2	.	TGTGCCAGTTCAAAACCGGGACTAGCGGGAGGATTAAGAACCGGGGAGCTGTTTTTT	CASSKPGLAGGLRTGELFF
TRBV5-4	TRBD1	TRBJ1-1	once	TGTGCCAGCAGGGCGGGAGTTTTTACGGGACAGGGGGCGAGTGGGGCTTTCTTT	CASRAGVFTGQGASGAFF
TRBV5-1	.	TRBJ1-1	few	TGCGCCAGCAGCGGGTCCGGGAGGCGGGGGACTGAAGCTTTCTTT	CASSGSGRRGTEAFF
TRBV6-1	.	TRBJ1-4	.	TGTGCCAGTCAGGGGCTGACTAATGAAAAACTGTTTTTT	CASQGLTNEKLFF
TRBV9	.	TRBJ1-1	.	TGTGCCAGCCGATCGAAACCGAACACTGAAGCTTTCTTT	CASRSKPNTEAFF
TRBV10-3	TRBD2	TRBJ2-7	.	TGTGCCATCAGTGAGTCTGCGGGGGGGAGCTCCTACGAGCAGTACTTC	CAISESAGGSSYEQYF
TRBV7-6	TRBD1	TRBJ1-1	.	TGTGCCAGCAGCCTCGACAGGGGGGGAAACACTGAAGCTTTCTTT	CASSLDRGGNTEAFF
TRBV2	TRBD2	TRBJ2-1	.	TGTGCCAGCAGTACTAGCGGGAGCTCCTACAATGAGCAGTTCTTC	CASSTSGSSYNEQFF
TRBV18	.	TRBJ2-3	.	TGTGCCAGCTCACCTAGGGGAGGAGATACGCAGTATTTT	CASSPRGGDTQYF
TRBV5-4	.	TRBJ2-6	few	TGTGCCAGCAGCGGTGGCGGACCCTCGCCTGGGGCCAACGTCCTGACTTTC	CASSGGGPSPGANVLTF